This T cell receptor beta chain was retrieved from a study of metastatic and nonmetastatic thyroid tumors. Thyroid surgery was performed in patients who had received no treatment beforehand. The germline V gene has CDR1 SEHNR and CDR2 FQNEAQ (reference sequence). The CDR3 is 15 amino acids. V lost 5 bases to trimming and J lost 2 bases, with 16 bases between them. Using MiXCR, TCRdb reanalyzed the PCR reads. This table holds 50,000 or so clones, under 25% found once. V is TRBV7-9 and J is TRBJ2-7; D possibly corresponds to TRBD2 (6 bases). The specimen sequenced was blood. This sequence was found in a male donor with papillary thyroid cancer or a benign thyroid nodule (not recorded which). Some clones in this sample may be carry-over from other donors' samples. In DNA form, the CDR3 reads TGTGCCAGCAGCCCCGCGGGGCTGGTCGCCTACGAGCAGTACTTC. It encodes CASSPAGLVAYEQYF.